This entry is about one T cell receptor (beta chain). The antigen remains unidentified. This sample was included in a study of lymphopenia after photon versus proton radiotherapy. Study-level findings and limits: After lymphocyte nadir, photon-treated repertoires showed oligoclonal expansion, especially CD8+ Temra. Relative stability marked proton patients; photon patients lost diversity and naive cells.

This table comes from immunoSEQ multiplex PCR, and its TCRdb copy is limited to in-frame clones, with some not included. This table holds 37,000 or so clones, roughly 84% found once. Germline CDR1 SGHKS, CDR2 YYEKEE (reference sequence). The V end lost 3 bases, the J end lost 2 bases, and 15 bases lay between the germline ends. CDR3 length equals 15 residues. This TCR came from a woman aged 70 to 79 with pancreatic cancer. Some clones in this sample may be carry-over from other donors' samples. The sample here was peripheral blood, taken from a patient treated with proton-based radiotherapy. The chain is built from TRBV5-5 and TRBJ2-7, with a possible D match to TRBD1 (6 bases). CDR3 in DNA: TGTGCCAGCAGCTGGGAACAGGGTCTTACCTACGAGCAGTACTTC. This codes for CASSWEQGLTYEQYF.